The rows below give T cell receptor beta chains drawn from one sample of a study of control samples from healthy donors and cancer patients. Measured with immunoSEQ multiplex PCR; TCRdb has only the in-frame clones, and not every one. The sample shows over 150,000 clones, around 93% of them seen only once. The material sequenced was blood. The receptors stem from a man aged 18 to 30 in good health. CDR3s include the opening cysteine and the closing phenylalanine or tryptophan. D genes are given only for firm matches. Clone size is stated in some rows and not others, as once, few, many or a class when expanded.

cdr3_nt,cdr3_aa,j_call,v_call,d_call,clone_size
TGTGCCATCAGTATGGACCTAAACACAGATACGCAGTATTTT,CAISMDLNTDTQYF,TRBJ2-3,TRBV10-3,.,.
TGTGCCAGCAGTTATAGTCAAGGACAGGGGAACTATGGCTACACCTTC,CASSYSQGQGNYGYTF,TRBJ1-2,TRBV6-5,TRBD1,.
TGTGCCAGCAGCTGGGACAGGGGATACGGTGAGCAGTTCTTC,CASSWDRGYGEQFF,TRBJ2-1,TRBV5-8,TRBD1,.
TGTGCCAGCAGCTTAGGAGCGGGGGCCTACAATGAGCAGTTCTTC,CASSLGAGAYNEQFF,TRBJ2-1,TRBV7-2,TRBD2,.
TGTGCCTCACAGGGGGCAAGGGGTCAGCCCCAGCATTTT,CASQGARGQPQHF,TRBJ1-5,TRBV6-5,TRBD1,.
TGTGCCAGCAGTCTCCTCGAGGGCAATCAGCCCCAGCATTTT,CASSLLEGNQPQHF,TRBJ1-5,TRBV6-5,.,.
TGCGCCAGCAGCTTGGGCCCCGGGAGCACAGATACGCAGTATTTT,CASSLGPGSTDTQYF,TRBJ2-3,TRBV5-1,.,.
TGTGCCAGCAGCTCGAGACAGGGGGCTTTAACTGAAGCTTTCTTT,CASSSRQGALTEAFF,TRBJ1-1,TRBV11-1,TRBD1,.
TGTGCCAGCGGGACAGGGGGCCGGAGGGCTAATGAAAAACTGTTTTTT,CASGTGGRRANEKLFF,TRBJ1-4,TRBV28,TRBD1,.
TGTGCCAGCAGCCAAGATAGACAGGGGCTTCGGTTGGGGACCTTC,CASSQDRQGLRLGTF,TRBJ1-2,TRBV3-1/TRBV3-2,TRBD1,once
TGTGCCAGCTCTCTTCAGTTCTTC,CASSLQFF,TRBJ2-1,TRBV27,.,.
TGTGCCAGCAGTTTAGTCCGGGGAGTAGGAGGCTACACCTTC,CASSLVRGVGGYTF,TRBJ1-2,TRBV28,.,.
TGTGCCAGCAGTGAAGATGGGAGGGTCAACTATGGCTACACCTTC,CASSEDGRVNYGYTF,TRBJ1-2,TRBV6-1,.,once
TGTGCTAGTGGCCCGGGACGGACTAATTCACCCCTCCACTTT,CASGPGRTNSPLHF,TRBJ1-6,TRBV12-5,.,.
TGTGCCAGTAGTCGTGATTGGACGGTTAACATTCAGTACTTC,CASSRDWTVNIQYF,TRBJ2-4,TRBV19,.,.
TGTGCCAGCAGCGCCCAAGGTGGGGGAGTCGGCAATCAGCCCCAGCATTTT,CASSAQGGGVGNQPQHF,TRBJ1-5,TRBV2,.,.